What follows are 16 T cell receptor beta chains derived from one specimen sequenced in a study of cytomegalovirus exposure and HLA in healthy donors. Researchers ran the PCR with 60 Vbeta and 13 Jbeta primers. The assay was immunoSEQ multiplex PCR, and TCRdb's table has in-frame clones only and misses some. The sample yields some 140,000 clones, more than 60% seen once. Material: PBMCs. Source of these receptors: a woman aged 50 to 60 in good health and CMV-seropositive.

The chain combines TRBV5-8 with TRBJ2-5; TRBD2 agrees at 16 bases. V gave up 3 bases and J gave up 5 bases; unmatched junction bases: 4. The length of the CDR3 is 16 residues. CDR1 and CDR2 (germline): SGHTS, YDEGEE. This chain's CDR3 is CASSWGLAGGPETQYF. The CDR3 DNA sequence: TGTGCCAGCAGCTGGGGACTAGCGGGGGGGCCGGAGACCCAGTACTTC.

This chain connects TRBV9 to TRBJ2-5, with D tentatively TRBD2 (5 bases). Trimming shortened V by 4 bases and J by 3 bases, and 19 bases separated the two germline ends. This CDR3 comprises 16 residues. The V gene's germline CDR1 is SGDLS and CDR2 YYNGEE. The CDR3 DNA follows: TGTGCCAGCAGCCCAAGAGGGTGGGGAGAGGAAGAGACCCAGTACTTC. Translating it yields CASSPRGWGEEETQYF.

The chain recombines TRBV2 with TRBJ2-5; D gene uncertain. Germline assignment: CDR1 SNHLY and CDR2 FYNNEI. The V and J ends lost 7 bases and 12 bases respectively, with 15 bases between them. The CDR3 has 11 amino acids. For the CDR3, the DNA is TGTGCCAGCATCGAACGGGTTTCAGAGTACTTC. Protein: CASIERVSEYF. Based on the CDR3 plus reference TRBV2 and TRBJ2-5, the full variable domain is EPEVTQTPSHQVTQMGQEVILRCVPISNHLYFYWYRQILGQKVEFLVSFYNNEISEKSEIFDDQFSVERPDGSNFTLKIRSTKLEDSAMYFCASIERVSEYFGPGTRLLVL.

This sequence joins TRBV15 and TRBJ2-7, with TRBD2 as a possible D gene (7 bases). Germline V lookup: CDR1 LNHNV, CDR2 YYDKDF (reference sequence). This CDR3 comprises 14 residues. Trimming shortened V by 0 bases and J by 3 bases, and 9 bases separated the two germline ends. CDR3 in DNA: TGTGCCACCAGCAGAGAGAGGGGGGGCTACGAGCAGTACTTC. Protein sequence: CATSRERGGYEQYF.

V and J are TRBV5-4 and TRBJ2-7; 8 nucleotides align to TRBD1. The J segment lost 0 bases and the V segment lost 3 bases, leaving 2 bases of the junction unmatched. The CDR3 contains 14 residues. Germline V lookup: CDR1 SGHNT, CDR2 YYREEE (reference sequence). The DNA of the CDR3 is TGTGCCAGCAGCTGGGACAGGAGCTCCTACGAGCAGTACTTC. This encodes CASSWDRSSYEQYF.

The rearrangement uses TRBV30 and TRBJ1-4, with D maybe TRBD1 (5 bases). CDR1 is GTSNPN and CDR2 is SVGIG in the germline V gene (reference sequence). The CDR3 is 13 residues long. The ends were cut back, 0 bases at V and 8 bases at J, with 10 bases in the middle. The chain's CDR3 is CAWSVLKGEKLFF. The CDR3 DNA sequence: TGTGCCTGGAGTGTACTAAAGGGGGAAAAACTGTTTTTT.

The chain joins TRBV10-3 to TRBJ2-3; 12 nucleotides agree with TRBD2. V lost 11 bases to trimming and J lost 0 bases; unmatched junction nucleotides: 6. CDR3 length: 15 residues. Germline CDR1 and CDR2: ENHRY and SYGVKD. The CDR3 DNA is TGTGCCGCTCTAGCGGGGGGGCAAAGCACAGATACGCAGTATTTT. Protein product: CAALAGGQSTDTQYF.

The V gene is TRBV25-1, the J gene TRBJ1-1; 7 nucleotides match TRBD1. The V and J ends lost 7 bases and 9 bases, in that order; junction bases with no gene match: 17. Germline CDR1 is MGHDK and CDR2 is SYGVNS. This CDR3 has 15 amino acids. As DNA, the CDR3 is TGTGCCAGCACCGAGGGGCCCGACAGGGACCAACAAGCTTTCTTT. This gives the protein CASTEGPDRDQQAFF. Drawing the rest from reference TRBV25-1 and TRBJ1-1, the complete variable domain is EADIYQTPRYLVIGTGKKITLECSQTMGHDKMYWYQQDPGMELHLIHYSYGVNSTEKGDLSSESTVSRIRTEHFPLTLESARPSHTSQYLCASTEGPDRDQQAFFGQGTRLTVV.

This clone was observed a handful of times. This chain connects TRBV20-1 to TRBJ2-5; weak D call: TRBD1 (6 bases). Germline CDR1 reads DFQATT; CDR2 reads SNEGSKA (reference sequence). This CDR3 region has 10 residues. V was shortened by 5 bases and J by 7 bases, with 8 bases between the two germline ends. CDR3 DNA sequence: TGCAGTGCTTCACAGGGGACCCAGTACTTC. Amino acids: CSASQGTQYF.

V is TRBV29-1 and J is TRBJ2-2; possibly TRBD2 for D (6 bases). The germline CDR1 and CDR2 sequences are SQVTM and ANQGSEA. The V end was cut by 1 base, the J end by 0 bases, with 9 bases between. The CDR3 is 15 amino acids. The CDR3 nucleotides read TGCAGCGTTGAAGTTGGAGGGGCGAACACCGGGGAGCTGTTTTTT. Translating it yields CSVEVGGANTGELFF.

This rearrangement joins TRBV7-9 to TRBJ1-5; D remains ambiguous. Trimming pared 5 bases from V and 2 bases from J, leaving 7 bases between. Germline CDR1 reads SEHNR; CDR2 reads FQNEAQ (reference sequence). CDR3 length: 13 residues. The CDR3 bases are TGTGCCAGCAGCCCCACAGGCAATCAGCCCCAGCATTTT. Amino acid sequence: CASSPTGNQPQHF.

This clone has a handful of counts. The chain employs TRBV29-1 and TRBJ1-1, with no clear D. The CDR3 is 11 residues long. The germline V gene encodes CDR1 SQVTM and CDR2 ANQGSEA. Trimming left V 7 bases short and J 1 base short, with 7 bases between. CDR3 residues: CSGTGNTEAFF. The CDR3 DNA is TGCAGCGGTACGGGGAACACTGAAGCTTTCTTT.

This clone was observed a few times. This rearrangement joins TRBV6-5 to TRBJ2-7; possibly TRBD2 for D (5 bases). The CDR3 loop spans 14 amino acids. Trimming pared 6 bases from V and 4 bases from J, leaving 16 bases between. Per the germline V gene, CDR1 is MNHEY and CDR2 is SVGAGI. The CDR3 DNA is TGTGCCAGCAGGAAGGCAGGTGGGGAGTACGAGCAGTACTTC. Translating gives CASRKAGGEYEQYF.

The chain recombines TRBV5-1 with TRBJ2-7; possibly TRBD1 for D (6 bases). The V end lost 0 bases, the J end lost 5 bases, and 9 bases lay between the germline ends. The CDR3 consists of 13 residues. CDR1 and CDR2 from the germline V gene are SGHRS and YFSETQ. The CDR3 sequence: CASSLGQANEQYF. CDR3 coding DNA: TGCGCCAGCAGCTTGGGACAGGCTAACGAGCAGTACTTC.

The chain is built from TRBV7-3 and TRBJ2-5; 8 bases map to TRBD2. J gave up 5 bases and V 2 bases, and 1 base lay outside the gene matches. Germline values: CDR1 SGHTA, CDR2 FQGTGA. CDR3 size: 13 residues. DNA for the CDR3: TGTGCCAGCAGCTTACGGGAGGGGGAGACCCAGTACTTC. Translation gives CASSLREGETQYF.

The chain couples TRBV5-1 to TRBJ1-1, with unresolved D. V shed 1 base and J shed 1 base, with 11 bases lying between them. This CDR3 comprises 15 residues. Germline V gene sequence: CDR1 SGHRS, CDR2 YFSETQ. The CDR3 region has the DNA TGCGCCAGCAGCTTGCTTCCGGGAGAGAACACTGAAGCTTTCTTT. Its translation is CASSLLPGENTEAFF.